Listed below are T cell receptor beta chains from one sample, sequenced in a study of blood T cell repertoires in COVID-19. The repertoire was sequenced with immunoSEQ multiplex PCR; TCRdb's copy has only in-frame clones and lacks some. The sample lists over 75,000 clones; about 88% were seen once. Sequencing used peripheral blood. The receptor source for this set is a woman of 80 years or more with acute or convalescent COVID-19. Both conserved end residues are part of each CDR3. Fields, in order: J gene, clone size, D gene, V gene, CDR3 DNA, CDR3 protein. The D gene is left open where the match is weak. Some rows have no size entry. The others give once, few or many, or a class for an expanded clone.

J: TRBJ2-3
size: .
D: TRBD1
V: TRBV28
DNA: TGTGCCAGCAGTTCGGACAGGGGGACGCAGTATTTT
CDR3: CASSSDRGTQYF

J: TRBJ1-2
size: .
D: TRBD1
V: TRBV3-1/TRBV3-2
DNA: TGTGCCAGCAGCCTAACCGGGACAGGGGGTCGCGGCTACACCTTC
CDR3: CASSLTGTGGRGYTF

J: TRBJ2-2
size: .
D: TRBD1
V: TRBV6-5
DNA: TGTGCCAGCAGAAAGACAGGGGGCCCCGGGGAGCTGTTTTTT
CDR3: CASRKTGGPGELFF

J: TRBJ1-1
size: .
D: .
V: TRBV2
DNA: TGTGCCAGCAGCGAAGGCAACATGAACACTGAAGCTTTCTTT
CDR3: CASSEGNMNTEAFF

J: TRBJ2-1
size: .
D: TRBD1
V: TRBV19
DNA: TGTGCCAGTAGCCTCAATACAGGGGTTTTGGGCAATGAGCAGTTCTTC
CDR3: CASSLNTGVLGNEQFF

J: TRBJ2-1
size: once
D: .
V: TRBV7-3
DNA: TGTGCCAGCAGCCCTGACAGTTACAATGAGCAGTTCTTC
CDR3: CASSPDSYNEQFF

J: TRBJ2-3
size: .
D: .
V: TRBV27
DNA: TGTGCCAGCAGTTTCTGGCGGGACCCCGCAGATACGCAGTATTTT
CDR3: CASSFWRDPADTQYF

J: TRBJ1-2
size: .
D: TRBD1
V: TRBV10-1
DNA: TGCGCCAGCATTCGGACAGGGAAGGACTATGGCTACACCTTC
CDR3: CASIRTGKDYGYTF

J: TRBJ2-1
size: .
D: TRBD1
V: TRBV6-5
DNA: TGTGCCAGCAGGATGTTCGGGACAGGCGAGCAGTTCTTC
CDR3: CASRMFGTGEQFF

J: TRBJ2-1
size: .
D: TRBD2
V: TRBV28
DNA: TGTGCCAGCAGTTTATCTTCCGGGACTAGCGGGACTGAGCAGTTCTTC
CDR3: CASSLSSGTSGTEQFF

J: TRBJ2-1
size: .
D: TRBD1
V: TRBV24-1
DNA: TGTGCCACCAGTGAAAGGGACAGCTACTACAATGAGCAGTTCTTC
CDR3: CATSERDSYYNEQFF

J: TRBJ2-7
size: .
D: .
V: TRBV6-2/TRBV6-3
DNA: TGTGCCAGCAGTTTAACAGGGTGGGTCGAGCAGTACTTC
CDR3: CASSLTGWVEQYF

J: TRBJ1-2
size: .
D: .
V: TRBV19
DNA: TGTGCCAGTAAGAAGACAGTTAAAGAGGGCTACACCTTC
CDR3: CASKKTVKEGYTF

J: TRBJ2-3
size: .
D: TRBD2
V: TRBV4-1
DNA: TGCGCCAGCAGCCTGAAAGCGGGGATCCGCACAGATACGCAGTATTTT
CDR3: CASSLKAGIRTDTQYF

J: TRBJ1-2
size: .
D: TRBD1
V: TRBV30
DNA: TGTGCCTGGGGAAGAGGGACAGGGGGTTTTTCCTATGGCTACACCTTC
CDR3: CAWGRGTGGFSYGYTF

J: TRBJ1-2
size: .
D: TRBD1
V: TRBV27
DNA: TGTGCCAGCAGTTTGGGGACAGGGGGCTATGGCTACACCTTC
CDR3: CASSLGTGGYGYTF

J: TRBJ2-4
size: .
D: .
V: TRBV19
DNA: TGTGCCAGTAGTAAGGTTGGACAGCAGGTTAACATTCAGTACTTC
CDR3: CASSKVGQQVNIQYF

J: TRBJ2-3
size: .
D: TRBD2
V: TRBV14
DNA: TGTGCCAGCAGCAGGACTAGCGGGGGGCCGGTAGATACGCAGTATTTT
CDR3: CASSRTSGGPVDTQYF

J: TRBJ2-7
size: few
D: .
V: TRBV4-2
DNA: TGTGCCAGCAGCCAAGACATGGCAGGGCTAACCGAGCAGTACTTC
CDR3: CASSQDMAGLTEQYF

J: TRBJ2-3
size: .
D: .
V: TRBV5-4
DNA: TGTGCCAGCACCTTTGTTGGGGGCGGAGATACGCAGTATTTT
CDR3: CASTFVGGGDTQYF

J: TRBJ1-1
size: .
D: TRBD1
V: TRBV18
DNA: TGTGCCAGCTCAGCAGGACAGGGACACGGAACTGAAGCTTTCTTT
CDR3: CASSAGQGHGTEAFF

J: TRBJ2-7
size: .
D: TRBD2
V: TRBV9
DNA: TGTGCCAGCAGTTTTAGCGGGGGGCAGGGAAGGAACGAGCAGTACTTC
CDR3: CASSFSGGQGRNEQYF

J: TRBJ2-3
size: .
D: .
V: TRBV7-9
DNA: TGTGCCAGCAGCCCAGAAGTCCCGGGTACGCAGTATTTT
CDR3: CASSPEVPGTQYF

J: TRBJ1-6
size: .
D: .
V: TRBV30
DNA: TGTGCCTGGAGTGTTGGGGGGTATCGGAATTCACCCCTCCACTTT
CDR3: CAWSVGGYRNSPLHF

J: TRBJ1-2
size: .
D: TRBD1
V: TRBV5-4
DNA: TGTGCCAGCAGCTTGGAGGGCAGGGGGAATGGCTACACCTTC
CDR3: CASSLEGRGNGYTF

J: TRBJ2-3
size: .
D: TRBD2
V: TRBV7-9
DNA: TGTGCCAGCAGCCCCTGGACTAGCCTGGTACCAGATACGCAGTATTTT
CDR3: CASSPWTSLVPDTQYF

J: TRBJ2-3
size: .
D: TRBD1
V: TRBV7-2
DNA: TGTGCCAGCAGGCACAGGGGAGTGACAGATACGCAGTATTTT
CDR3: CASRHRGVTDTQYF

J: TRBJ1-2
size: once
D: TRBD1
V: TRBV12-3/TRBV12-4
DNA: TGTGCCAGCAGTCCGGGACAGACCTATGGCTACACCTTC
CDR3: CASSPGQTYGYTF

J: TRBJ2-4
size: .
D: .
V: TRBV5-5
DNA: TGTGCCAGCAGCTTCGTTCCGGGAGAAAACATTCAGTACTTC
CDR3: CASSFVPGENIQYF

J: TRBJ1-3
size: .
D: TRBD1
V: TRBV4-3
DNA: TGCGCCAGCAGCCAAGATGCAACAGGGGGTGGAAACACCATATATTTT
CDR3: CASSQDATGGGNTIYF

J: TRBJ2-7
size: .
D: .
V: TRBV3-1/TRBV3-2
DNA: TGTGCCAGCAGCCAAGAGGGACTCCACTACGAGCAGTACTTC
CDR3: CASSQEGLHYEQYF

J: TRBJ1-5
size: .
D: TRBD1
V: TRBV20-1
DNA: TGCAGTGCTAGTCTTCGACAGGGGGATCAGCCCCAGCATTTT
CDR3: CSASLRQGDQPQHF

J: TRBJ2-1
size: .
D: TRBD2
V: TRBV6-6
DNA: TGTGCCAGCAGTCCTCGACTAGCGGGAGGGGGGGTGAGTGAGCAGTTCTTC
CDR3: CASSPRLAGGGVSEQFF

J: TRBJ2-3
size: .
D: .
V: TRBV27
DNA: TGTGCCAGTACTAGCACATACACAGATACGCAGTATTTT
CDR3: CASTSTYTDTQYF

J: TRBJ1-2
size: .
D: .
V: TRBV4-1
DNA: TGCGCCAGCTCCCGGAGGCCCGAGGACTATGGCTACACCTTC
CDR3: CASSRRPEDYGYTF

J: TRBJ2-7
size: .
D: TRBD1
V: TRBV7-6
DNA: TGTGCCAGCAGCCCGGACAGGGGCAGATCCTACGAGCAGTACTTC
CDR3: CASSPDRGRSYEQYF

J: TRBJ2-1
size: .
D: TRBD2
V: TRBV7-2
DNA: TGTGCCAGCAGCTTATTAGCGGGGGCCGGGGAGCAGTTCTTC
CDR3: CASSLLAGAGEQFF

J: TRBJ2-1
size: .
D: .
V: TRBV11-1
DNA: TGTGCCAGCAGCAAGCCGGGTGAGCAGTTCTTC
CDR3: CASSKPGEQFF

J: TRBJ2-2
size: .
D: .
V: TRBV5-1
DNA: TGCGCCAGCAGCGTCCAGGGGCCCGAAAACACCGGGGAGCTGTTTTTT
CDR3: CASSVQGPENTGELFF

J: TRBJ2-1
size: once
D: TRBD2
V: TRBV10-3
DNA: TGTGCCATCAGTGAGGGGACTAGCGGGGGGGTGGTCTTC
CDR3: CAISEGTSGGVVF

J: TRBJ1-1
size: .
D: .
V: TRBV11-2
DNA: TGTGCCAGCAGTGCCGCTGCGACTGAAGCTTTCTTT
CDR3: CASSAAATEAFF

J: TRBJ1-1
size: .
D: .
V: TRBV5-6
DNA: TGTGCCAGCAGCTTGGGACAGCAGAACACTGAAGCTTTCTTT
CDR3: CASSLGQQNTEAFF

J: TRBJ1-1
size: .
D: .
V: TRBV6-2/TRBV6-3
DNA: TGTGCCAGCAGTTCTCAAGTGGGGGCGCGGGCTCGGCTTTTCTTT
CDR3: CASSSQVGARARLFF

J: TRBJ1-1
size: once
D: .
V: TRBV30
DNA: TGTGCCTGGAGTGTGCGGGGGAACACTGAAGCTTTCTTT
CDR3: CAWSVRGNTEAFF